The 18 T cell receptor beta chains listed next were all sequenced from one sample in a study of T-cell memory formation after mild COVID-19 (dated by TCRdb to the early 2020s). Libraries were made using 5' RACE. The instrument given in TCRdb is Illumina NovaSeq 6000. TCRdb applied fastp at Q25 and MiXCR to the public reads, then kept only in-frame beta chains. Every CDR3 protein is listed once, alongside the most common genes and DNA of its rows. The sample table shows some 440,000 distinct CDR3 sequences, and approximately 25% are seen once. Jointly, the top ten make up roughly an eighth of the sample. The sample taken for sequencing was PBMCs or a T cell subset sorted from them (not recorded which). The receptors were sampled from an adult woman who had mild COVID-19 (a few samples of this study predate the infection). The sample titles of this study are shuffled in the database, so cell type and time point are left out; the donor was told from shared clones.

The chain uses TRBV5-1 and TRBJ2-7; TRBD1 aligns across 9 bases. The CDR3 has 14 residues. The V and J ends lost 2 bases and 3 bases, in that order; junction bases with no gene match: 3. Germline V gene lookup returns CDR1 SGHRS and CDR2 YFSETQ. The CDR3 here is CASSLRTGDYEQYF. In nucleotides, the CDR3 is TGCGCCAGCAGCTTAAGGACAGGGGACTACGAGCAGTACTTC.

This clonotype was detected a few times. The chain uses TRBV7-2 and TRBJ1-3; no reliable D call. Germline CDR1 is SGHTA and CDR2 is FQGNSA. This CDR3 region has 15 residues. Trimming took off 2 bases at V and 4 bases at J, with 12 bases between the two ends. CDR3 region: CASSLWGSGGNTIYF. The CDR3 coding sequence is TGTGCCAGCAGCTTATGGGGAAGTGGGGGAAACACCATATATTTT.

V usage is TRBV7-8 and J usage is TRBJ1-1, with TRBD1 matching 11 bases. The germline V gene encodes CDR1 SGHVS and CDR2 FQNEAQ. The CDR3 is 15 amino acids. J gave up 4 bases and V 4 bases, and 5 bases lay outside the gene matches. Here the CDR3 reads CASSSGQGAATEAFF. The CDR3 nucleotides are TGTGCCAGCAGCTCTGGACAGGGGGCGGCCACTGAAGCTTTCTTT.

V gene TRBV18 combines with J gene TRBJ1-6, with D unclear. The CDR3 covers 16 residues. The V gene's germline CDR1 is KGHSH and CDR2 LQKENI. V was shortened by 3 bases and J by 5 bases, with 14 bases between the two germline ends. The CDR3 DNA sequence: TGTGCCAGCTCACCCTCGGGAGGGCGAGATAATTCACCCCTCCACTTT. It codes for CASSPSGGRDNSPLHF.

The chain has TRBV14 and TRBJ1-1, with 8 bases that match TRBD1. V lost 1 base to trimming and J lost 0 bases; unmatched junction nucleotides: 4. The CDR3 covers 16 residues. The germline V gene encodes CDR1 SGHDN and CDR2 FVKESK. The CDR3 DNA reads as TGTGCCAGCAGCCAAGGACAGGGGAGGATGAACACTGAAGCTTTCTTT. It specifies CASSQGQGRMNTEAFF.

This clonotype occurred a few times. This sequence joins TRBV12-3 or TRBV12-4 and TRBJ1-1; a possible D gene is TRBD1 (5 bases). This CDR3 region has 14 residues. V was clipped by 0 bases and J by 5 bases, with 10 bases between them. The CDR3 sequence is CASSLAGRQTEAFF. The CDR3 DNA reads TGTGCCAGCAGTTTAGCGGGGCGCCAGACTGAAGCTTTCTTT.

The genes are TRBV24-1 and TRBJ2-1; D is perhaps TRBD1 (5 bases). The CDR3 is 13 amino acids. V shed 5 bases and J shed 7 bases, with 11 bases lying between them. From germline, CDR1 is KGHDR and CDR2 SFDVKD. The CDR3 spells CATSGWGVNEQFF. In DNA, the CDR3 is TGTGCCACCAGTGGATGGGGCGTGAATGAGCAGTTCTTC.

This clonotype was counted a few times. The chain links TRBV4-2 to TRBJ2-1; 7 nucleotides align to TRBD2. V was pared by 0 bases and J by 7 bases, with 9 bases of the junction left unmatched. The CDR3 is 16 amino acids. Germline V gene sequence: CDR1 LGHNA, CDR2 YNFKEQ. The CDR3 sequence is CASSQDWRENWNEQFF. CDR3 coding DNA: TGTGCCAGCAGCCAAGACTGGCGGGAGAATTGGAATGAGCAGTTCTTC.

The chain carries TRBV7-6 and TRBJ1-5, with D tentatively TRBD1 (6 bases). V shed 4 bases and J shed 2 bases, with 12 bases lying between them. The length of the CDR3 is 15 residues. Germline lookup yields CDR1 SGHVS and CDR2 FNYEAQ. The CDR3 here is CASSSSGAGNQPQHF. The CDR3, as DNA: TGTGCCAGCAGCTCCTCAGGGGCTGGCAATCAGCCCCAGCATTTT.

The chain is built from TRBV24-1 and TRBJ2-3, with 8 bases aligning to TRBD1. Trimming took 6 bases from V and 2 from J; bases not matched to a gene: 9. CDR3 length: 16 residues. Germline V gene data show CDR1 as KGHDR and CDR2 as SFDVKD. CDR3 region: CATSQPQGEPTDTQYF. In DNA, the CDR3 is TGTGCCACCAGTCAACCACAGGGGGAGCCCACAGATACGCAGTATTTT.

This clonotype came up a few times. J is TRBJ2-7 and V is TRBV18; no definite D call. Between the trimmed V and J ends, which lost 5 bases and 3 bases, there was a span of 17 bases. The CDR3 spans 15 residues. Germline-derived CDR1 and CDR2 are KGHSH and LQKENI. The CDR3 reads CASSKRDKDYYEQYF. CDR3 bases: TGTGCCAGCTCAAAAAGAGACAAGGATTACTACGAGCAGTACTTC.

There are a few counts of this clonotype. CDR3 loop: CASSQGGNRYQETQYF. The CDR3 nucleotides are TGCGCCAGCAGCCAAGGGGGAAATCGGTACCAAGAGACCCAGTACTTC. V usage is TRBV4-1 and J usage is TRBJ2-5; no definite D call. Germline V gives CDR1 MGHRA, CDR2 YSYEKL. V shed 1 base and J shed 0 bases, with 12 bases lying between them. CDR3 size: 16 residues.

CDR3 sequence: CASSDPIETGFNGYTF. The CDR3 region has the DNA TGTGCCAGCAGTGATCCAATCGAGACAGGGTTTAATGGCTACACCTTC. The chain joins TRBV6-1 to TRBJ1-2; 7 nucleotides line up with TRBD1. The germline V gene has CDR1 MNHNS and CDR2 SASEGT. The J segment lost 6 bases and the V segment lost 3 bases, leaving 13 bases of the junction unmatched. This CDR3 is built from 16 residues.

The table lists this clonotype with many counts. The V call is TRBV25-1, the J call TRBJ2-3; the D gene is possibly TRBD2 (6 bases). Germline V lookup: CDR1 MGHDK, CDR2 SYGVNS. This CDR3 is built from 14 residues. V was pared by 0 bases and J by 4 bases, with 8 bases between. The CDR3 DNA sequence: TGTGCCAGCAGTGAATACGGGGAGGCAGATACGCAGTATTTT. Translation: CASSEYGEADTQYF.

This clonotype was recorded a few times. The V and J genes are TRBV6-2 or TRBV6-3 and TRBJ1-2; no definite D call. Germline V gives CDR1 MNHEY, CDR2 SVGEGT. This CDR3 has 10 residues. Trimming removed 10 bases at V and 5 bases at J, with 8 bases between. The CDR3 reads CATGPYGYTF. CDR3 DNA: TGTGCCACCGGGCCATATGGCTACACCTTC.

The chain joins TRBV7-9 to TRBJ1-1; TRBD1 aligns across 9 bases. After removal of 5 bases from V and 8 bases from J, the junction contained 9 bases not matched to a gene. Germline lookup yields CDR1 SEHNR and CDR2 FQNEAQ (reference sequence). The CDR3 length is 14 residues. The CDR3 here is CASSPRDRVREAFF. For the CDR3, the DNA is TGTGCCAGCAGCCCCCGGGACAGGGTAAGAGAAGCTTTCTTT.

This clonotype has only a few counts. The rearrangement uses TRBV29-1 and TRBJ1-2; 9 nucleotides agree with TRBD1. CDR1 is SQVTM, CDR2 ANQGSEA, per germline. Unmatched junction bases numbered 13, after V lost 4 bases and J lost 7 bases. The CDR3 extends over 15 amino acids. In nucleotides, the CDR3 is TGCAGCGTTGCGAGTTCCGGGACAGGGTATTCTGGCTACACCTTC. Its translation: CSVASSGTGYSGYTF.

The CDR3 region has the DNA TGTGCCAGCAGCGCCTCCGGGACTAGAGGGGAGACCCAGTACTTC. It yields the protein CASSASGTRGETQYF. This rearrangement joins TRBV9 to TRBJ2-5, with 8 bases identical to TRBD2. After removal of 3 bases from V and 5 bases from J, the junction contained 9 bases not matched to a gene. Germline V CDR1 and CDR2: SGDLS, YYNGEE. The CDR3 sequence is 15 residues long. Full variable domain (remainder filled in from reference TRBV9 and TRBJ2-5): DSGVTQTPKHLITATGQRVTLRCSPRSGDLSVYWYQQSLDQGLQFLIQYYNGEERAKGNILERFSAQQFPDLHSELNLSSLELGDSALYFCASSASGTRGETQYFGPGTRLLVL.